This TCR beta chain originates from a study of glioma-infiltrating T cells after dendritic cell vaccination (dated by TCRdb to between 2015 and 2016). Background on the whole study: A cohort of 15 glioblastoma patients from Phase I and II dendritic cell vaccination trials was included, of whom 9 were newly diagnosed and 6 had recurrent disease. Between the early 2000s and the early 2010s, patients were given autologous tumor lysate-pulsed dendritic cell vaccination. To make the vaccine, monocyte-derived dendritic cells were cultured for about seven days with IL-4 and GM-CSF and then pulsed overnight with autologous tumor lysate. Patients received three intradermal dendritic cell vaccine injections at biweekly intervals in the arm below the axilla. Tumor-infiltrating lymphocyte content was quantified and tumor and blood repertoires were compared in dendritic cell-vaccinated glioblastoma patients by deep sequencing of TCR beta CDR3 regions. Survival after dendritic cell vaccination was correlated with TCR sequencing metrics, such as TIL content and the overlap between tumor and blood repertoires. The full study reports these points: The cohort was small and heterogeneous, few patients had complete blood and tumor sets, and even fewer had initial-recurrent tumor pairs. No direct relationship between TCR clonality and survival was found, suggesting that a diverse polyclonal response may matter. After dendritic cell vaccination, a higher estimated pretreatment TIL content predicted longer time to progression and longer overall survival. The response model built on TCR overlap across three groups was characterized as speculative, with prospective validation still needed.

Notes on this clone: The target of this receptor is not known. Base qualities were left out, and no much larger clone turns up one base away.

Using the immunoSEQ assay, TCRB CDR3 regions were amplified from approximately 2.1 micrograms of genomic DNA, or from all available DNA when less than that was on hand. Multiplex PCR used 60 forward primers for TCR V beta segments and 13 reverse primers for J beta segments. Synthetic control templates were spiked into each sample at limiting dilution to estimate reads per starting template. The Illumina HiSeq System generated sequencing reads of 87 bp. The authors' analysis ran thus. PCR and sequencing errors were removed by a nearest neighbor algorithm that merged closely related sequences. TCR overlap was measured as the percentage of unique tumor TCR beta sequences that were also present in the peripheral blood of the same patient. Drawn from immuneACCESS, this table holds only the in-frame rearrangements with V and J called that TCRdb kept. Clones are partly lost; checked studies trace under half to an unresolved V gene and leave the rest unexplained. That table furnishes V, J and clone size, whereas the DNA furnished D and trimming. Recorded for this sample are 50,000 to 65,000 clones; approximately 81% of them occurred a single time. The ten largest account for approximately 8.9% of the sample.

The time point label here, explained by the study, means: after dendritic cell vaccination, including at tumor progression/relapse. Selection of patients required sufficient residual fresh-frozen tumor tissue and over two years of available survival data. Although molecular status otherwise differed among the glioblastoma patients, no patient had an isocitrate dehydrogenase mutation. PBMC were collected before vaccination, two weeks after the third vaccination, and at tumor progression when it occurred. Genomic DNA was extracted with the Qiagen DNeasy Blood extraction Kit. This clonotype was obtained from a human donor with glioblastoma. The input for sequencing was blood, taken after dendritic cell vaccination.

The CDR3 protein sequence reads: CASRKGGSYNEQFF. The nucleotide sequence reads as follows: TGTGCCAGCAGGAAGGGGGGGTCCTACAATGAGCAGTTCTTC. This chain joins TRBV6-1 to TRBJ2-1, with TRBD2 tentatively as D gene (7 bases match). V is clipped by 6 bases and J by 1 base, and the sequence between their germline boundaries is 10 bases long. The CDR3 contains 14 residues, cysteine and phenylalanine counted. Here the CDR3 DNA is all that survives: 42 bases in frame from base 1. Looking up the germline V gene yields CDR1 MNHNS and CDR2 SASEGT.